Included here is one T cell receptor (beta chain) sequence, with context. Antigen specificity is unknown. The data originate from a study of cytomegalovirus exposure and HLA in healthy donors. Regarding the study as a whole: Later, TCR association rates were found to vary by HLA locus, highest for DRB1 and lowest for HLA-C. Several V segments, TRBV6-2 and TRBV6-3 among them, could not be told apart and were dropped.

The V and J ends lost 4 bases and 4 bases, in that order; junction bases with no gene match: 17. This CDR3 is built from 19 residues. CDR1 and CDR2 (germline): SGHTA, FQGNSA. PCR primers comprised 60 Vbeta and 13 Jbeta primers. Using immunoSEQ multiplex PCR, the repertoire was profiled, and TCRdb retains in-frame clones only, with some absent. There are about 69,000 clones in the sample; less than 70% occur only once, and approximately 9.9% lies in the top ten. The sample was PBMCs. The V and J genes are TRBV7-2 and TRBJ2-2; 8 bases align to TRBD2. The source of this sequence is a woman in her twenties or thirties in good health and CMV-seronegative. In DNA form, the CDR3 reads TGTGCCAGCAGCTATAGACTAGCGCTCACCCTAGCGAGCACCGGGGAGCTGTTTTTT. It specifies CASSYRLALTLASTGELFF.